These 10 T cell receptor beta chains came from one sample sequenced in a study of T cell responses to AZD1222 COVID-19 vaccine. Profiled with immunoSEQ multiplex PCR; TCRdb holds only in-frame clones, not every one. Altogether about 270,000 clones are present, approximately 94% being singletons, with the ten largest covering roughly 0.51%. The source material was peripheral blood, sampled 28 days after the second AZD1222 dose. Receptor source: an adult who received the AZD1222 COVID-19 vaccine.

The rearrangement links TRBV4-3 to TRBJ1-5, with D unclear. The V gene's germline CDR1 is LGHNA and CDR2 YSLEER. The V end lost 2 bases, the J end lost 0 bases, and 2 bases lay between the germline ends. The length of the CDR3 is 13 residues. The CDR3 is CASSQSSNQPQHF. CDR3 nucleotide sequence: TGCGCCAGCAGCCAAAGTAGCAATCAGCCCCAGCATTTT.

The chain has TRBV10-3 and TRBJ2-2; unclear D gene. Germline V gene data show CDR1 as ENHRY and CDR2 as SYGVKD. This CDR3 is 14 amino acids long. The germline V and J ends were trimmed by 7 bases and 6 bases, with 15 bases remaining between them. The CDR3 reads CAITTPSRPGELFF. In DNA form, the CDR3 reads TGTGCCATCACTACTCCCAGCCGACCCGGGGAGCTGTTTTTT.

V is TRBV9 and J is TRBJ2-7, with D perhaps matching TRBD2 (6 bases). Germline CDR1 SGDLS, CDR2 YYNGEE. V was clipped by 0 bases and J by 4 bases, with 14 bases between them. The CDR3 runs to 15 residues. The CDR3 DNA is TGTGCCAGCAGCGTAGGGCCAGGGAGGTGGTACGAGCAGTACTTC. Translation: CASSVGPGRWYEQYF. Complete variable domain (other parts from reference TRBV9 and TRBJ2-7): DSGVTQTPKHLITATGQRVTLRCSPRSGDLSVYWYQQSLDQGLQFLIQYYNGEERAKGNILERFSAQQFPDLHSELNLSSLELGDSALYFCASSVGPGRWYEQYFGPGTRLTVT.

CDR3: CASSVRQSMDGYTF. As DNA, the CDR3 is TGTGCCAGCAGTGTTCGACAGAGTATGGATGGCTACACCTTC. V gene TRBV2 combines with J gene TRBJ1-2; perhaps TRBD1 as D (5 bases). The CDR3 runs 14 residues. Looked up from germline, CDR1 is SNHLY and CDR2 is FYNNEI. V was shortened by 4 bases and J by 6 bases, with 15 bases between the two germline ends.

V is TRBV28 and J is TRBJ1-1, with D possibly TRBD1 on 5 matching bases. The CDR3 is 14 amino acids. Trimming stripped 2 bases from V and 6 bases from J, with 13 bases between. Germline lookup yields CDR1 MDHEN and CDR2 SYDVKM. The CDR3 nucleotides are TGTGCCAGCAGTTTACAGGGAGTGGGCTCTGAAGCTTTCTTT. It specifies CASSLQGVGSEAFF.

The CDR3 spells CASSRVANTEAFF. The CDR3 DNA follows: TGTGCCAGCAGCCGGGTCGCGAACACTGAAGCTTTCTTT. The chain uses TRBV3-1 (or the pseudogene TRBV3-2) and TRBJ1-1; no reliable D call. V shed 4 bases and J shed 1 base, with 7 bases lying between them. The CDR3 sequence is 13 residues long. Germline values: CDR1 LGHDT, CDR2 YNNKEL (reference sequence).

The V gene is TRBV19, the J gene TRBJ2-7, with D perhaps being TRBD1 or TRBD2 (5 bases each). The V and J ends lost 2 bases and 0 bases respectively, with 11 bases between them. CDR3 size: 15 residues. From germline, CDR1 is LNHDA and CDR2 SQIVND (reference sequence). CDR3 sequence: CASSIIGTSSYEQYF. DNA of the CDR3: TGTGCCAGTAGTATAATCGGGACGAGCTCCTACGAGCAGTACTTC.

Only a few counts were recorded for this clone. The chain combines TRBV5-5 with TRBJ1-1, with no clear D. This CDR3 contains 15 residues. V lost 2 bases and J 4 bases, leaving 15 bases between the germline ends. The germline V gene encodes CDR1 SGHKS and CDR2 YYEKEE (reference sequence). DNA of the CDR3: TGTGCCAGCAGCTTTTCGTCCTCGGGTGGCACTGAAGCTTTCTTT. Translation gives CASSFSSSGGTEAFF.

This clone was observed a handful of times. In DNA, the CDR3 is TGTGCCACCAGTGATTTGCAGAAGGGGACATGGACTAGCGGGAGCTCCTACGAGCAGTACTTC. Its translation: CATSDLQKGTWTSGSSYEQYF. The chain joins TRBV24-1 to TRBJ2-7; 13 nucleotides match TRBD2. This CDR3 is built from 21 residues. Per the germline V gene, CDR1 is KGHDR and CDR2 is SFDVKD. V was clipped by 0 bases and J by 0 bases; unmatched bases: 13.

CDR3 residues: CASSLRDLPYNEQFF. Here the CDR3 DNA reads TGTGCCAGCAGCTTACGCGACCTACCCTACAATGAGCAGTTCTTC. The genes are TRBV11-3 and TRBJ2-1; D is uncertain. The germline V gene has CDR1 SGHNT and CDR2 YENEEA. Trimming removed 2 bases at V and 2 bases at J, with 10 bases between. The CDR3 extends over 15 amino acids.